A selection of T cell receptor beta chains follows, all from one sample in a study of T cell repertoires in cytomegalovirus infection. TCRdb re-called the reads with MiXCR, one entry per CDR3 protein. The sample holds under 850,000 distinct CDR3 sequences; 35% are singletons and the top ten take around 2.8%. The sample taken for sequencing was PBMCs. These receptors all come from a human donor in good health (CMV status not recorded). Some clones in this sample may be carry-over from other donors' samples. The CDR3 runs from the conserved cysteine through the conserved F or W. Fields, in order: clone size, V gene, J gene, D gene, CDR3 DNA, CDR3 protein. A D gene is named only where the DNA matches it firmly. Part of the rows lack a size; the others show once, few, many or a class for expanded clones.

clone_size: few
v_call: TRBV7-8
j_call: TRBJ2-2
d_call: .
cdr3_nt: TGTGCCAGCACGGAGGGGGGGAACACCGGGGAGCTGTTTTTT
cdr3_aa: CASTEGGNTGELFF

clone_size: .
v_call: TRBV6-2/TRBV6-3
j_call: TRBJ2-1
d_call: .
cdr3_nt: TGTGCCAGCTCAGGGGGGCATGAGCAGTTCTTC
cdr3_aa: CASSGGHEQFF

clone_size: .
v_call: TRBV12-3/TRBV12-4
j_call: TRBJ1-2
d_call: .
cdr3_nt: TGTGCCAGCAGCGGGGGGTACTATGGCTACACCTTC
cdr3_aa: CASSGGYYGYTF

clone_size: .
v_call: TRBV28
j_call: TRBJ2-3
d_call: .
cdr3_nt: TGTGCCAGCAGCACCAGGGAAAGGGGAACAGATACGCAGTATTTT
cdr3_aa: CASSTRERGTDTQYF

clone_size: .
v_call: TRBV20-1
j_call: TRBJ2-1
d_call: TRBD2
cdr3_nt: TGCAGTGTCCTCCTACTAGCGGGGACCTACAATGAGCAGTTCTTC
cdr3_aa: CSVLLLAGTYNEQFF

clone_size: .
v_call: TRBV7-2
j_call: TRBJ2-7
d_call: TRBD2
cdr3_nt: TGTGCCAGCAGCCGGGAGGTCTCCTACGAGCAGTACTTC
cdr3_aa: CASSREVSYEQYF

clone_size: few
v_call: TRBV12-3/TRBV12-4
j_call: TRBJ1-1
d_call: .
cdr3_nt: TGTGCCAGCAGACGCAACGGAGACCCCATAGCTTTCTTT
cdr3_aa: CASRRNGDPIAFF

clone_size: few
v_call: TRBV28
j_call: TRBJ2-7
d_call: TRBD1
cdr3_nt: TGTGCCAGCAGAACAACAGGGGCCAGCTCCTACGAGCAGTACTTC
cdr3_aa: CASRTTGASSYEQYF

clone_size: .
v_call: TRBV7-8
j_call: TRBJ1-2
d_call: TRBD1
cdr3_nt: TGTGCCAGCACCCTATTGAGGGGACAGGGGGGCGGCTACACCTTC
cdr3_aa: CASTLLRGQGGGYTF

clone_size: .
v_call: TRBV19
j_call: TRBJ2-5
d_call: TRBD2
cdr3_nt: TGTGCCAGTAGTCCCCTCCAGACTAGCGGCGAGACCCAGTACTTC
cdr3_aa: CASSPLQTSGETQYF

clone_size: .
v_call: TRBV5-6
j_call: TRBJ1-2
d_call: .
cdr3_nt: TGTGCCAGCAGCTTGGTTGGGGAGAATGTCTATGGCTACACCTTC
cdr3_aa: CASSLVGENVYGYTF

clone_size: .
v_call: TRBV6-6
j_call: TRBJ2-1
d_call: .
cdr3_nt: TGTGCCAGCAGTTACTCGGAGGGAACGGAGCAGTTCTTC
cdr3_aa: CASSYSEGTEQFF

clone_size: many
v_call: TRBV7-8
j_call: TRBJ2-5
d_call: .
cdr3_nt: TGTGCCAGCAGCTTAGAATCGGTCGGGGCTGGGGAGACCCAGTACTTC
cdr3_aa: CASSLESVGAGETQYF

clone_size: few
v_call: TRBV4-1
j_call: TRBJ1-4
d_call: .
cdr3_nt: TGCGCCAGCACCGGCATAGGCGGGAATGAAAAACTGTTTTTT
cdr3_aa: CASTGIGGNEKLFF

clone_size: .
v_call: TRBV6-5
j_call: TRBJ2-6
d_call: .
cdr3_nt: TGTGCCAGTGCTGAGGGGTCCTCTGGGGCCAACGTCCTGACTTTC
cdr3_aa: CASAEGSSGANVLTF

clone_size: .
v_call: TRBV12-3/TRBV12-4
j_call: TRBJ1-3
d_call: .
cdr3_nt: TGTTCCAGTGACCGCTCTGGAAACACCATATATTTT
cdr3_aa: CSSDRSGNTIYF

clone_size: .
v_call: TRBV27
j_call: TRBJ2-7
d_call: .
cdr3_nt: TGTGCCAGCACCCCCAGAGGACTAACAGGGTTTGAGCAGTACTTC
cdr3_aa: CASTPRGLTGFEQYF

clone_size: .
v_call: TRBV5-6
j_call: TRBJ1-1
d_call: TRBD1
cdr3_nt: TGTGCCAGCAGCGCCGGGACAGCTTCCTTCATGAACACTGAAGCTTTCTTT
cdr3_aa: CASSAGTASFMNTEAFF

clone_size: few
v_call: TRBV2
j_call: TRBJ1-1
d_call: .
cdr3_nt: TGTGCCAGCAAAGAGGGAGTGAGGCGAGCTTTCTTT
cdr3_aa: CASKEGVRRAFF

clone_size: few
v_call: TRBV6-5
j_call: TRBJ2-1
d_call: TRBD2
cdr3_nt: TGTGCCAGCATGGGAGGGACTAGCGGCCATGAGCAGTTCTTC
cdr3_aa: CASMGGTSGHEQFF

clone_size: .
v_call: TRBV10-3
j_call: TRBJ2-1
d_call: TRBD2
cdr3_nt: TGTGCCATCCGAAGCTTGGGACTAGCGGGGAACAATGAGCAGTTCTTC
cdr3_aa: CAIRSLGLAGNNEQFF

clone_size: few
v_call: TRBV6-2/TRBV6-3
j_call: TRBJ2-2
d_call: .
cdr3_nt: TGTGCCACCGCAGCCCACGGGGAGCTGTTTTTT
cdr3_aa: CATAAHGELFF

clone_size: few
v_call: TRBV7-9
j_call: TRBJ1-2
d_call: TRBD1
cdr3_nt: TGTGCCAGCAGCACTACAGGGGCCGCCCTAGGCGTCTATGGCTACACCTTC
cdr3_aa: CASSTTGAALGVYGYTF

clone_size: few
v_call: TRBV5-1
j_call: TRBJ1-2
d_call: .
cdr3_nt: TGCGCCAGCAGCTTGTCCGGGTATAGCTATGGCTACACCTTC
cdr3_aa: CASSLSGYSYGYTF

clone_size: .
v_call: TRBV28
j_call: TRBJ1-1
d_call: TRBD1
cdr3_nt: TGTGCCAGCAGTTCCCCAGGGGGCATGAACACTGAAGCTTTCTTT
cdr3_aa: CASSSPGGMNTEAFF

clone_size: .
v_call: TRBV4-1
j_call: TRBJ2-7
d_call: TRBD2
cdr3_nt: TGCGCCAGCAGCCAAGATTCGGGGGGTTCGGTCTACGAGCAGTACTTC
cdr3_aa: CASSQDSGGSVYEQYF

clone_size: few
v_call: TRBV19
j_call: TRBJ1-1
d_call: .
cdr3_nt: TGTGCCAGTAGTTGGGCGGCAGGCACTGAAGCTTTCTTT
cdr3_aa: CASSWAAGTEAFF

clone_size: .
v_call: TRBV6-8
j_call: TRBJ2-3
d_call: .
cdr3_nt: TGTGCCAGCAGTTACGGGGGGGGGCCCCCAGATACGCAGTATTTT
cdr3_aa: CASSYGGGPPDTQYF

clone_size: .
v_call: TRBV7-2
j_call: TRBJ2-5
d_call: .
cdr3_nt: TGTGCCAGCAGCTACCCCCCCGCGGCCCAAGAGACCCAGTACTTC
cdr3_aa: CASSYPPAAQETQYF

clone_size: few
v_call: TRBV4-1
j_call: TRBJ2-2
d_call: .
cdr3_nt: TGTGCCAGCAGCCAAGATGACGCCGGGGAGCTGTTTTTT
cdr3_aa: CASSQDDAGELFF